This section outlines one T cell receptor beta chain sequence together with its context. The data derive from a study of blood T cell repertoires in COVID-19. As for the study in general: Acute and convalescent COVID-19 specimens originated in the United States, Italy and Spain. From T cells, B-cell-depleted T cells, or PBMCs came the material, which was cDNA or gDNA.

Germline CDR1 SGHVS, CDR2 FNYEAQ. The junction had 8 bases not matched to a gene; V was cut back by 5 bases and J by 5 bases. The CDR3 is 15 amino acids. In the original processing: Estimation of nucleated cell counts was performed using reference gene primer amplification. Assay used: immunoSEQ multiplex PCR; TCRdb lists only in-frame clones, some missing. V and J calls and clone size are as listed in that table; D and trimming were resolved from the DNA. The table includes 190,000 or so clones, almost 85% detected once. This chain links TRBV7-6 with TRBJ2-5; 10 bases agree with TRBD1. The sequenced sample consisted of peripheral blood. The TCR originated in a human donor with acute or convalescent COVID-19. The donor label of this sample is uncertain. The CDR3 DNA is TGTGCCAGCAGCCCGGACAGGGGGTTATGGGAGACCCAGTACTTC. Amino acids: CASSPDRGLWETQYF.